This T cell receptor beta chain was found in a study of shared clonotypes between healthy human individuals (dated by TCRdb to the early 2020s). Describing the broader study: A few men and two women, aged 18 to 49 years, made up the cohort. Between about 0.94 and 8.9 billion PBMCs per donor were obtained by leukapheresis. Per donor, three plates each were used for CD4 naive and CD4 memory, two for CD8 naive, and one for CD8 memory. To estimate repertoire size and how much clonotype sharing occurs between individuals, the study deeply sequenced the blood TCR repertoires of several healthy adults. Different laboratories and diverse techniques were used to prepare libraries and sequence TCR repertoires, to increase sequencing depth and limit assay-specific biases.

Trimming removed 2 bases from V and 0 bases from J, leaving 5 bases between the germline ends. The CDR3 numbers 13 residues from cysteine through phenylalanine. The CDR3 DNA has 39 bases and is translated from base 1. As encoded in the germline V gene, CDR1 is SGHTS while CDR2 is YDEGEE. General conclusions and limits of the study: Larger estimated clonotype richness was generally found for naive subsets than for memory subsets. Rarefaction of sorted-subset datasets indicated incomplete sequencing despite the large sequencing depth. Pairwise subsampling led to the expectation that sequencing depth would affect the degree of clonotype sharing among donors. Sampling was restricted to blood, and TCR repertoires in tissues likely differ from the TCR repertoires found in blood. When a handful of donors were compared, the shared fraction of clonotypes was about 5% for naive CD4, around 3.6% for naive CD8, 2.3% for memory CD4, and around 0.37% for memory CD8. The small number of donors limited the genetic and exposure-history diversity represented. Higher generation probabilities were observed for clonotypes shared by all four sorted-subset donors than for non-shared clonotypes.

In the case of this clone: Its antigen remains undetermined. No clone much larger than this one lies a single base away; base qualities are absent.

CD8 naive samples consisted of CD45RO-negative cells that were positively selected for CCR7, yielding a CD45RA+CCR7+ population without TemRA cells. The donors were healthy, HIV-negative adults with no recently reported acute infections or vaccinations. All donors were Caucasian adults living in Nashville, Tennessee, USA. After blood collection by leukapheresis, PBMCs were isolated using Ficoll-Histopaque density gradient centrifugation and then cryopreserved in the vapor phase of liquid nitrogen. Analytical flow cytometry was used to check the purity and quantity of each magnetically sorted T cell population. Genomic DNA was isolated from each sorted fraction and quantified by UV absorbance on a Nanodrop 2000c. TCR CDR3 regions were amplified from genomic DNA by multiplex PCR using the deep immunoSEQ assay. Extracted genomic DNA from each cell subset was distributed evenly across all wells of several immunoSEQ 96-well plates, and each plate was treated as a replicate. For sorted subsets, approximately 200 ng of genomic DNA, equivalent to some 30,000 T cell genomes, went into each replicate PCR. Purified libraries were measured with a Qubit 3.0 fluorometer, size-checked on a Bioanalyzer 2100, and measured again with the KAPA Library Quantification kit. Each immunoSEQ 96-well plate was sequenced on its own single-read 150-cycle Illumina NextSeq 550 flow cell. The source study handled its data this way. Because the immunoSEQ output included only junctional sequences and no quality scores, the filtering could not be the same as the filtering used for full-length reads. Sequences were annotated with PyIR, a Python wrapper for IgBLAST v1.9, using IMGT germline references to assign V/J genes and CDR3. Any read was removed if the V/J assignment was weak (E-value above 1e-6), the CDR3 was missing, or the read contained stop codons, out-of-frame junctions, or ambiguous translated residues. V3J clonotypes were defined as sequences sharing the same inferred V gene, J gene, and CDR3 amino acid sequence. Percentage overlap between repertoires was calculated by dividing the number of shared unique clonotypes by the size of the smaller repertoire. Richness of each repertoire was evaluated using RTK rarefaction, the Chao1 estimator, and Recon v2.1 estimates of unobserved clonotypes. Generation probabilities for all TCRbeta clonotypes obtained by the gDNA method from a handful of donors were computed using OLGA. TCRdb limited this immuneACCESS table to in-frame rearrangements with V and J called. A share of clones is missing; checked studies link under half to unresolved V genes, and the rest is unexplained. D and trimming come from the DNA, and the V and J calls and clone size come from that table. The sample table lists about 680,000 clones, around 90% of them with a count of one. The ten largest make up approximately 24% of the sample.

This sequence uses TRBV5-8 and TRBJ1-1, with no confident D gene call. This clonotype originated in a young man in good health. Sequencing was done on a sample of naive CD8+ T cells sorted from blood. What this sample's cell subset or site label stands for: CD45RA+CCR7+. In nucleotide form, the sequence is TGTGCCAGCAGCTTCTTGATGAACACTGAAGCTTTCTTT. Its protein product is CASSFLMNTEAFF.